This T cell receptor (beta chain) was captured in a study of glioma-infiltrating T cells. Using RNA template, CDR3s of TCR alpha and beta were amplified with iRepertoire arm-PCR. Input was roughly 100-450 ng of tissue mRNA or PBMC total RNA. TCRdb reanalysed the multiplex PCR reads using MiXCR and keeps one entry per CDR3 protein. The sample carries 160,000 or so distinct CDR3 sequences, approximately 40% recorded once. Trimming at V came to 4 bases and at J to 10 bases, leaving 4 bases not matched to a gene. This CDR3 is 14 amino acids long. The V gene's germline CDR1 is ENHRY and CDR2 SYGVKD. This clonotype was found many times. The antigen is unknown. Whole-study results and caveats: Gliomas, especially low-grade, showed above-expected tissue-blood divergence; non-neoplastic patients showed below.

The V gene is TRBV10-3, the J gene TRBJ1-6; 10 nucleotides agree with TRBD1. Sequenced input: glioma tissue, nonneoplastic brain tissue, or PBMCs (not recorded which). This TCR came from a human donor with low-grade glioma or glioblastoma, undergoing nonglioma brain surgery, or in good health (not recorded which). This CDR3 is CAISGTGGESPLHF. CDR3 DNA sequence: TGTGCCATCAGTGGGACAGGGGGAGAATCACCCCTCCACTTT.